Described below is a single T cell receptor beta chain sequence and its context. Antigen: not known. This entry comes from a study of Ad26.COV2.S vaccination and SARS-CoV-2 variants. The wider study: Intramuscularly, Ad26.COV2.S was given either once or twice, 56 days apart. Study outcomes and limitations: Analyses that measured TCR breadth and depth may have underestimated total T cell responses.

The CDR3 length is 16 residues. V shed 3 bases, J shed 0 bases, and the junction held 3 bases outside the gene matches. Germline V lookup: CDR1 SGHRS, CDR2 YFSETQ. Assay used: immunoSEQ multiplex PCR; TCRdb lists only in-frame clones, some missing. The sample shows under 300,000 clones, approximately 90% of them seen only once. Treatment meaning: roughly 18 received Ad26.COV2.S at low or high dose, single or two shots; 5 received placebo; per-sample allocation not given. Sampling happened 63 days after the first vaccine or placebo injection. This Boston cohort included adults aged 18-55 years. This receptor was identified in a person aged 18-65 years who received the Ad26.COV2.S COVID-19 vaccine or a placebo. This sequence joins TRBV5-1 and TRBJ1-6, with TRBD1 matching over 7 bases. Sequencing used peripheral blood, obtained in a trial of Ad26.COV2.S vaccine versus placebo. Here the CDR3 reads CASSSQGTSYNSPLHF. Written as DNA, the CDR3 is TGCGCCAGCAGCTCACAGGGGACCTCCTATAATTCACCCCTCCACTTT.